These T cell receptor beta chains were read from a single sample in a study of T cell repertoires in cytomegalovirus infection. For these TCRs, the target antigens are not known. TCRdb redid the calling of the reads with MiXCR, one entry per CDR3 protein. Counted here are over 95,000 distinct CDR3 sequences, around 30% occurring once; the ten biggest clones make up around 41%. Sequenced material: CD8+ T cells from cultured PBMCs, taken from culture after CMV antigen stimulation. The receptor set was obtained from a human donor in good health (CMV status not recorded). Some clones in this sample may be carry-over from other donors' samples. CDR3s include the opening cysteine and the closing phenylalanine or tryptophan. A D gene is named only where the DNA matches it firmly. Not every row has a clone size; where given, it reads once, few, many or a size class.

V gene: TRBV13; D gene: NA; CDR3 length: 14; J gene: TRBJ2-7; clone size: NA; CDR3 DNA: TGTGCCAGCAGCCTCGGACCGACCTCCTACGAGCAGTACTTC; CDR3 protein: CASSLGPTSYEQYF
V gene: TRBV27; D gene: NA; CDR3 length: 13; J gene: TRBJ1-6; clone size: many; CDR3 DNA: TGTGCCAGCAGTTGGGAAGCTGGTTCACCCCTCCACTTT; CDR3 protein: CASSWEAGSPLHF
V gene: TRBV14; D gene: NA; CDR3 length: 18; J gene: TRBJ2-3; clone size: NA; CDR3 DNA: TGTGCCAGCAGCCAAGATCATTTAGGCAGCCCTAGCACAGATACGCAGTATTTT; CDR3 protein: CASSQDHLGSPSTDTQYF
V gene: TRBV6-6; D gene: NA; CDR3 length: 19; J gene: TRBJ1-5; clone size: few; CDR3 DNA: TGTGCCAGCAGTTACTCGTCTGAAGACCTCTCTTATAGCAATCAGCCCCAGCATTTT; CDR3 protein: CASSYSSEDLSYSNQPQHF
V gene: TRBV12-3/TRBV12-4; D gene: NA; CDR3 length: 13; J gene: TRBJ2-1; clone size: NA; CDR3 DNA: TGTGCCAGCAGTTTATGGGCTTTAAATGAGCAGTTCTTC; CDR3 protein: CASSLWALNEQFF
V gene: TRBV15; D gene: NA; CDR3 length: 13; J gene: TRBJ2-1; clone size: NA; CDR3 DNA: TGTGCCACCAGCGCAGGGACTGGCAATGAGCAGTTCTTC; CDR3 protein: CATSAGTGNEQFF
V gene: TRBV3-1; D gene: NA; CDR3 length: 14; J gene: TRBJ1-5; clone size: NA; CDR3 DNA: TGTGCCAGCAGCCGGACAAGGATTGATCAGCCCCAGCATTTT; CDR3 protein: CASSRTRIDQPQHF
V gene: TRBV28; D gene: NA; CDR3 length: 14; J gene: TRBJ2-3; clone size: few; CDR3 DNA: TGTGCCAGCACCGACGAGGCGGCAGCAGATACGCAGTATTTT; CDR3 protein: CASTDEAAADTQYF
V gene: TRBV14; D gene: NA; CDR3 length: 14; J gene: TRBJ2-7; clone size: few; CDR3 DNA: TGTGCCAGCAGTCGACCCGGGCCCTCCTACGAGCAGTACTTC; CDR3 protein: CASSRPGPSYEQYF
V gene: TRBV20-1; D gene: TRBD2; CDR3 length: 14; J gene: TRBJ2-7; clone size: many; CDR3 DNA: TGCAGTGCTAGCCCTAGCGGGGGGGAATACGAGCAGTACTTC; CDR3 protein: CSASPSGGEYEQYF
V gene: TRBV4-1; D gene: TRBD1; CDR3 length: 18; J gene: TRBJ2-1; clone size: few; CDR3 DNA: TGCGCCAGCAGCCAAGCAAGCCCCGGGACCCAGGGGGACAATGAGCAGTTCTTC; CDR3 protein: CASSQASPGTQGDNEQFF
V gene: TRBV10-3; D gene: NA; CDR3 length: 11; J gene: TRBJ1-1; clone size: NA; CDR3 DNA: TGTGCCATCAGTGAGGGGACTGAAGCTTTCTTT; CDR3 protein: CAISEGTEAFF
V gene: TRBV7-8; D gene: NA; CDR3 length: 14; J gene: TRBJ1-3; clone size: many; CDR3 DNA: TGTGCCAGCAGGGAACAGGCAGTCGGAAACACCATATATTTT; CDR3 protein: CASREQAVGNTIYF
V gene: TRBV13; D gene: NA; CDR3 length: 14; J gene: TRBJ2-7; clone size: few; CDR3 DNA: TGTGCCAGCAGCCGCGGGACAGAGAACTACGAGCAGTACTTC; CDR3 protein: CASSRGTENYEQYF
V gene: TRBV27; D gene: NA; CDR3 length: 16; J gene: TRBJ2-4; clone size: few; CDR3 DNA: TGTGCCAGCAGTTTATCCGGCTCCTTAGCCAAAAACATTCAGTACTTC; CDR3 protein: CASSLSGSLAKNIQYF
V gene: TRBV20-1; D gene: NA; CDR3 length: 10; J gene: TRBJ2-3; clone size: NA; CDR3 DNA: TGCAGTGCTAATTATTTCACGCAGTATTTT; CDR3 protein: CSANYFTQYF
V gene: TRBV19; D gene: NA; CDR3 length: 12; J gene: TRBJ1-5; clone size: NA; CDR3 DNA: TGTGCCAGTAGTACCTCTTACCAGCCCCAGCATTTT; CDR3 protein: CASSTSYQPQHF
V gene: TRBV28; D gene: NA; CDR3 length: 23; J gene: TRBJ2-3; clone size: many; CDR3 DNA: TGTGCCAGCAGTTTTAGGGGCCCCTGGAAAGATAACTGGGGGTTCCCCCGCACAGATACGCAGTATTTT; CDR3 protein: CASSFRGPWKDNWGFPRTDTQYF
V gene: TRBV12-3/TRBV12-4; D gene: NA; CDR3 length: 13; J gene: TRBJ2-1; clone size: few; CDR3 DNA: TGTGCCAGCAGTCCCTTGACAGGATACGAGCAGTTCTTC; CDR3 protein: CASSPLTGYEQFF
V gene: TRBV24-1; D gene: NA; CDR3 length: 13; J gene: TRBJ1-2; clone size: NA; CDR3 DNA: TGTGCCACCAGTGATTACACCACCTATGGCTACACCTTC; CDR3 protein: CATSDYTTYGYTF
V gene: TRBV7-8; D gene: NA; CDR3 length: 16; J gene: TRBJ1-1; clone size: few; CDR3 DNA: TGTGCCAGCAGCTCCAGCGGAGGGGGGCTGAACACTGAAGCTTTCTTT; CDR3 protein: CASSSSGGGLNTEAFF
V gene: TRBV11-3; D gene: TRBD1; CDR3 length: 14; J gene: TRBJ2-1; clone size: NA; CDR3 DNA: TGTGCCAGCAGCTTGGGGACAGGGGTTGATGAGCAGTTCTTC; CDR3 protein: CASSLGTGVDEQFF
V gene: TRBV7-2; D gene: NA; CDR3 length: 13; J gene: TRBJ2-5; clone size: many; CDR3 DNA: TGTGCCAGCAGCCCCCCCCCGATGGAGACCCAGTACTTC; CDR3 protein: CASSPPPMETQYF
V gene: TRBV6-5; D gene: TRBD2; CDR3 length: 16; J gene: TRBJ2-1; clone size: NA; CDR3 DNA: TGTGCCAGCAGTTACCCGACCAAGCGGGGTTACAATGAGCAGTTCTTC; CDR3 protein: CASSYPTKRGYNEQFF
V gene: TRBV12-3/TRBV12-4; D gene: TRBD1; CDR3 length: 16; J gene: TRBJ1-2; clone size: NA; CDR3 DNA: TGTGCCAGCAGTTTTTTTGGACAGGTGGAATACTATGGCTACACCTTC; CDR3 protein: CASSFFGQVEYYGYTF
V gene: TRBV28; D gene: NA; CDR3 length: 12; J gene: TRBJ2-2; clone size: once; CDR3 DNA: TGTGCCAGCAGTGTCAACACCGGGGAGCTGTTTTTT; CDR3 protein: CASSVNTGELFF
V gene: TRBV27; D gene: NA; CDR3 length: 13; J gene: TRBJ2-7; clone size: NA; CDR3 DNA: TGTGCCAGCAGTCTTCAGGAGAACTACGAGCAGTACTTC; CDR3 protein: CASSLQENYEQYF
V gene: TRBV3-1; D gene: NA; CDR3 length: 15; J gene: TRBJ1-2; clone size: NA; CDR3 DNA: TGTGCCAGCAGCTCTAAGACAGATTACTTCTATGGCTACACCTTC; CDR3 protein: CASSSKTDYFYGYTF
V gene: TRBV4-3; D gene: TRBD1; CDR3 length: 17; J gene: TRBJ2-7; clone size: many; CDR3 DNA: TGCGCCAGCAGCCAAGGGGCCTCCGGGACAGGGCGCTACGAGCAGTACTTC; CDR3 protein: CASSQGASGTGRYEQYF
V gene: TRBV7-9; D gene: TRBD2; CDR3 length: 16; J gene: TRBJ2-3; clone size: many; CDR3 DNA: TGTGCCAGCAGCTTAGGAGAGCGGGGGATCACAGATACGCAGTATTTT; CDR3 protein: CASSLGERGITDTQYF
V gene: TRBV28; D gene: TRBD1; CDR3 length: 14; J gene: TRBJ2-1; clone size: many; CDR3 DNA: TGTGCCAGCAGGGGGACAGGGGTTTTTAATGAGCAGTTCTTC; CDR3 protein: CASRGTGVFNEQFF
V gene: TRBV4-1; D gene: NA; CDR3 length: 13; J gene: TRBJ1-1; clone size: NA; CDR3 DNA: TGCGCCAGCAGCCAAGAGGGGAGAAATGAAGCTTTCTTT; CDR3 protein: CASSQEGRNEAFF
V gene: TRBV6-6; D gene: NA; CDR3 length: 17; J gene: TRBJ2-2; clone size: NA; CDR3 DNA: TGTGCCAGCAGTTACCCAAGTCACGTTGCGAACACCGGGGAGCTGTTTTTT; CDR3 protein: CASSYPSHVANTGELFF
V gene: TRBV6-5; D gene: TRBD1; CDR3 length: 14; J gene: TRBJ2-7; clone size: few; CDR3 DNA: TGTGCCAGCAGCTCCTGGACAGGAGAAAGCGAGCAGTACTTC; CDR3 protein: CASSSWTGESEQYF
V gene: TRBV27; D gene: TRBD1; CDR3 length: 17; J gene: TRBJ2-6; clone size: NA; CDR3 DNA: TGTGCCAGCAGTCCCGGACAGGGGGCGAACGGGGCCAACGTCCTGACTTTC; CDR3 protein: CASSPGQGANGANVLTF
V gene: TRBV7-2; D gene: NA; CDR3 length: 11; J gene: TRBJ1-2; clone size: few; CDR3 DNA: TGTGCCAGCAGCTTTGGTTATGGCTACACCTTC; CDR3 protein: CASSFGYGYTF
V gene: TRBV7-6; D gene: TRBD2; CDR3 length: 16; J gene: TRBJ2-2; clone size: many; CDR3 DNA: TGTGCCAGCAGCTTCGGACTAGCGGCGAACACCGGGGAGCTGTTTTTT; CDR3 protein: CASSFGLAANTGELFF
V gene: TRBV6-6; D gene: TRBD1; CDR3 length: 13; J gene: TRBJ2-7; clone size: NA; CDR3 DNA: TGCGGCCTAGGCGGGACAGGGGGATCCGAGCAGTACTTC; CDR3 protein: CGLGGTGGSEQYF
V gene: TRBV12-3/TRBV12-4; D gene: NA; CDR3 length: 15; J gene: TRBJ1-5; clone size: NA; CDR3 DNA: TGTGCCAGCAGTTTAAGGGGGGAGGGCAATCAGCCCCAGCATTTT; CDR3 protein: CASSLRGEGNQPQHF
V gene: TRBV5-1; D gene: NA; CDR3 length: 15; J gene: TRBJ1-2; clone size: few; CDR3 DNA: TGCGCCAGCAGCTTTTCCGGGTACCAGGCCTATGGCTACACCTTC; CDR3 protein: CASSFSGYQAYGYTF
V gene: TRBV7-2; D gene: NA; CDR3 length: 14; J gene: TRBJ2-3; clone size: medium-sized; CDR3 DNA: TGTGCCAGCAGCTTCTCGACAGGCACAGATACGCAGTATTTT; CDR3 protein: CASSFSTGTDTQYF
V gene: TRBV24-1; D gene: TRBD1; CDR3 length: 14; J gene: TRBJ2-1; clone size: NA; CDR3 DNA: TGTGCCACCAGTGATCCGGGGACAGATGATGAGCTGTTCTTC; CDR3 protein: CATSDPGTDDELFF
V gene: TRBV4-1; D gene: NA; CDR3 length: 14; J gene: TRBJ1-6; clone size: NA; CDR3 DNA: TGCGCCAGCAGCCAGGGGGCGGATAATTCACCCCTCCACTTT; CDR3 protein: CASSQGADNSPLHF